The rows below give T cell receptor beta chains drawn from one sample of a study of cytomegalovirus exposure and HLA in healthy donors. Measured with immunoSEQ multiplex PCR; TCRdb has only the in-frame clones, and not every one. Among approximately 210,000 clones listed, almost 80% were seen once. The sequencing input was PBMCs. These receptors were obtained from a male donor in good health and CMV-seronegative. Both conserved end residues are part of each CDR3. Fields, in order: clone size, CDR3 length, D gene, V gene, J gene, CDR3 protein, CDR3 DNA. A D gene is named only where the DNA matches it firmly. Expanded clones are given a class, and other clones once, few, many or no size at all.

size: NA; length: 14; D: TRBD1; V: TRBV5-6; J: TRBJ1-2; CDR3: CASSSDREDYGYTF; DNA: TGTGCCAGCAGCTCGGACAGGGAAGACTATGGCTACACCTTC
size: NA; length: 14; D: TRBD2; V: TRBV5-1; J: TRBJ2-7; CDR3: CASSPTLAVYEQYF; DNA: TGCGCCAGCAGCCCCACCCTAGCGGTCTACGAGCAGTACTTC
size: NA; length: 16; D: TRBD1; V: TRBV5-1; J: TRBJ1-2; CDR3: CASSLVGQSVSEGYTF; DNA: TGCGCCAGCAGCTTGGTGGGACAGTCTGTTTCTGAAGGCTACACCTTC
size: NA; length: 15; D: TRBD1; V: TRBV15; J: TRBJ1-5; CDR3: CATSRGDRSNQPQHF; DNA: TGTGCCACCAGCAGAGGGGACAGGAGCAATCAGCCCCAGCATTTT
size: NA; length: 17; D: TRBD2; V: TRBV29-1; J: TRBJ2-1; CDR3: CSAGALAGGVYYNEQFF; DNA: TGCAGCGCCGGGGCGCTAGCGGGAGGCGTCTACTACAATGAGCAGTTCTTC
size: few; length: 14; D: TRBD1; V: TRBV15; J: TRBJ1-1; CDR3: CATSRDRGPTEAFF; DNA: TGTGCCACCAGCAGAGACAGGGGGCCTACTGAAGCTTTCTTT
size: NA; length: 16; D: NA; V: TRBV7-6; J: TRBJ2-1; CDR3: CASSLGASSSYNEQFF; DNA: TGTGCCAGCAGCTTAGGAGCATCGAGCTCCTACAATGAGCAGTTCTTC
size: NA; length: 13; D: NA; V: TRBV7-9; J: TRBJ2-7; CDR3: CASSLGGFYEQYF; DNA: TGTGCCAGCAGCTTAGGGGGCTTCTACGAGCAGTACTTC
size: NA; length: 14; D: NA; V: TRBV10-3; J: TRBJ2-7; CDR3: CAISALTGVGEQYF; DNA: TGTGCCATCAGTGCCCTGACGGGAGTCGGCGAGCAGTACTTC
size: NA; length: 15; D: TRBD1; V: TRBV15; J: TRBJ1-3; CDR3: CATSRGTASGNTIYF; DNA: TGTGCCACCAGCAGGGGGACAGCCTCTGGAAACACCATATATTTT
size: NA; length: 16; D: TRBD1; V: TRBV7-3; J: TRBJ2-7; CDR3: CASSLFTDRGSYEQYF; DNA: TGTGCCAGCAGCTTATTTACGGACAGGGGGTCCTACGAGCAGTACTTC
size: few; length: 13; D: NA; V: TRBV7-9; J: TRBJ1-3; CDR3: CASRRSSGNTIYF; DNA: TGTGCCAGTCGGCGGTCCTCTGGAAACACCATATATTTT
size: few; length: 14; D: TRBD1; V: TRBV4-3; J: TRBJ2-7; CDR3: CASSQVQGTHEQYF; DNA: TGCGCCAGCAGCCAGGTACAGGGGACCCACGAGCAGTACTTC
size: once; length: 15; D: TRBD1; V: TRBV28; J: TRBJ1-4; CDR3: CASSSTGTGSEKLFF; DNA: TGTGCCAGCAGTTCGACCGGGACAGGAAGTGAAAAACTGTTTTTT
size: NA; length: 15; D: TRBD1; V: TRBV7-3; J: TRBJ2-5; CDR3: CASSEQGALSETQYF; DNA: TGTGCCAGCAGCGAACAGGGGGCTCTTTCCGAGACCCAGTACTTC
size: NA; length: 13; D: NA; V: TRBV27; J: TRBJ1-2; CDR3: CASSLGGRFGYTF; DNA: TGTGCCAGCAGTTTGGGGGGGCGATTCGGCTACACCTTC
size: NA; length: 16; D: NA; V: TRBV6-5; J: TRBJ1-6; CDR3: CASSYSGGFKDSPLHF; DNA: TGTGCCAGCAGTTACTCTGGGGGGTTTAAGGATTCACCCCTCCACTTT
size: NA; length: 12; D: NA; V: TRBV28; J: TRBJ1-5; CDR3: CASSLLIGPQHF; DNA: TGTGCCAGCAGTCTTCTAATTGGGCCCCAGCATTTT
size: NA; length: 14; D: NA; V: TRBV5-1; J: TRBJ1-1; CDR3: CASSRGGGDTEAFF; DNA: TGCGCCAGCAGCCGGGGGGGAGGTGACACTGAAGCTTTCTTT
size: NA; length: 13; D: NA; V: TRBV4-1; J: TRBJ2-1; CDR3: CASSPRTRGEQFF; DNA: TGCGCCAGCAGCCCCCGGACTCGAGGAGAGCAGTTCTTC
size: NA; length: 14; D: TRBD2; V: TRBV9; J: TRBJ2-7; CDR3: CASSGERGGYEQYF; DNA: TGTGCCAGCAGCGGGGAACGGGGGGGCTACGAGCAGTACTTC
size: NA; length: 16; D: TRBD2; V: TRBV6-5; J: TRBJ2-7; CDR3: CASSYPPSGRFYEQYF; DNA: TGTGCCAGCAGTTACCCCCCCAGCGGGAGATTCTACGAGCAGTACTTC